The 20 T cell receptor beta chains below all came from one sample that was sequenced in a study of blood T cell repertoires in COVID-19. Clones were read by immunoSEQ multiplex PCR, and TCRdb kept only the in-frame ones, dropping some. The data contain 27,000 or so clones, about 80% of them seen just once; the ten biggest clones take up around 69%. Sequencing was done on a sample of peripheral blood. All receptors come from a man between 70 and 80 years old with acute or convalescent COVID-19.

The rearrangement links TRBV18 to TRBJ1-6, with unresolved D. The CDR3 loop spans 16 amino acids. CDR1 and CDR2 from the germline V gene are KGHSH and LQKENI. Deletions cut 1 base from V and 7 bases from J, with 14 bases between. The CDR3 loop reads CASSPRHPGANSPLHF. The CDR3 nucleotides are TGTGCCAGCTCACCACGGCATCCAGGCGCCAATTCACCCCTCCACTTT.

The genes are TRBV11-2 and TRBJ2-3; TRBD2 might be the D (6 bases). Germline assignment: CDR1 SGHAT and CDR2 FQNNGV. There are 14 residues in the CDR3. Between the trimmed V and J ends, which lost 8 bases and 2 bases, there was a span of 14 bases. The CDR3 reads CASSLGRDTDTQYF. The CDR3 bases are TGTGCCAGCTCCCTGGGGCGGGACACAGATACGCAGTATTTT.

The chain joins TRBV27 to TRBJ2-1; TRBD1 agrees at 8 bases. CDR1 MNHEY and CDR2 SMNVEV come from the germline V gene (reference sequence). After removal of 5 bases from V and 0 bases from J, the junction contained 9 bases not matched to a gene. This CDR3 comprises 17 residues. The CDR3 reads CASSKSTGDVSYNEQFF. The CDR3 nucleotides are TGTGCCAGCAGTAAATCGACAGGGGACGTCTCCTACAATGAGCAGTTCTTC.

This clone has only one observation. The V gene is TRBV7-9, the J gene TRBJ2-5; 9 bases map to TRBD2. With 1 base clipped from V and 1 base from J, the junction kept 4 bases outside the gene matches. This CDR3 is built from 16 residues. Germline V gene data show CDR1 as SEHNR and CDR2 as FQNEAQ (reference sequence). The CDR3, as DNA: TGTGCCAGCAGCTTAGGCGGGAGGGCCGGCCAAGAGACCCAGTACTTC. Its protein product is CASSLGGRAGQETQYF. The variable domain in full, with the rest retrieved from reference TRBV7-9 and TRBJ2-5, is DTGVSQNPRHKITKRGQNVTFRCDPISEHNRLYWYRQTLGQGPEFLTYFQNEAQLEKSRLLSDRFSAERPKGSFSTLEIQRTEQGDSAMYLCASSLGGRAGQETQYFGPGTRLLVL.

The rearrangement links TRBV12-3 or TRBV12-4 to TRBJ2-7, with D perhaps TRBD1 (6 bases). The CDR3 loop spans 13 amino acids. V dropped 6 bases and J dropped 7 bases, with 16 bases sitting between them. The CDR3 reads CASSYSGDGEQYF. In DNA, the CDR3 is TGTGCCAGCAGCTACTCAGGGGACGGGGAGCAGTACTTC.

This chain links TRBV30 with TRBJ1-3, with D perhaps TRBD1 (5 bases). Germline lookup yields CDR1 GTSNPN and CDR2 SVGIG (reference sequence). This CDR3 region has 15 residues. The V end was cut by 1 base, the J end by 3 bases, with 13 bases between. This CDR3 is CAWSGDGRGGNTIYF. CDR3 DNA: TGTGCCTGGAGTGGGGACGGGCGGGGTGGAAACACCATATATTTT.

The J gene is TRBJ2-7, the V gene TRBV3-1 (or the pseudogene TRBV3-2); 9 nucleotides line up with TRBD1. Trimming cost V 4 bases and J 7 bases; bases outside gene matches: 14. Germline V gives CDR1 LGHDT, CDR2 YNNKEL (reference sequence). The CDR3 has 16 amino acids. The CDR3 here is CASSLAHRGHAWEQYF. The CDR3 nucleotides read TGTGCCAGCAGCCTTGCCCACAGGGGGCACGCCTGGGAGCAGTACTTC.

V and J are TRBV27 and TRBJ1-5, with 7 bases identical to TRBD1. Unmatched junction bases numbered 7, after V lost 8 bases and J lost 6 bases. Germline CDR1 reads MNHEY; CDR2 reads SMNVEV (reference sequence). This CDR3 contains 13 residues. The CDR3 region is CASGRTGIQPQHF. Written as DNA, the CDR3 is TGTGCCAGCGGTAGGACAGGTATTCAGCCCCAGCATTTT.

V usage is TRBV15 and J usage is TRBJ1-4, with D possibly matching TRBD1 (5 bases). The CDR3 length is 13 residues. With 3 bases removed from V and 5 bases from J, the gap between germline ends came to 7 bases. Germline CDR1 and CDR2: LNHNV and YYDKDF (reference sequence). CDR3 in DNA: TGTGCCACCAGCAGGGGACTGAATGAAAAACTGTTTTTT. Residues: CATSRGLNEKLFF.

In this sample, this clone turned up a few times. This rearrangement joins TRBV5-1 to TRBJ2-3; 10 bases fit TRBD2. CDR1 and CDR2 (germline): SGHRS, YFSETQ. CDR3 size: 15 residues. Trimming took 4 bases from V and 3 from J; bases not matched to a gene: 5. CDR3 coding DNA: TGCGCCAGCAGCCCTACTAGCGGGATAACAGATACGCAGTATTTT. Translated: CASSPTSGITDTQYF.

This clone was detected a few times. The chain employs TRBV4-1 and TRBJ2-5; D might be TRBD2 (5 bases). Per germline, CDR1 MGHRA and CDR2 YSYEKL. The CDR3 loop spans 14 amino acids. V lost 4 bases to trimming and J lost 3 bases, with 12 bases between them. CDR3 in amino acids: CASSLGSGEETQYF. In nucleotides, the CDR3 is TGCGCCAGCAGCCTCGGCAGCGGAGAAGAGACCCAGTACTTC.

The V call is TRBV3-1 (or the pseudogene TRBV3-2), the J call TRBJ2-1, with TRBD1 matching over 7 bases. J was trimmed by 4 bases and V by 2 bases; bases with no gene match: 8. The germline V gene encodes CDR1 LGHDT and CDR2 YNNKEL (reference sequence). The CDR3 is 16 residues long. CDR3 amino acids: CASSQYGQAFYNEQFF. Written as DNA, the CDR3 is TGTGCCAGCAGCCAATACGGACAGGCCTTTTACAATGAGCAGTTCTTC.

The chain employs TRBV4-3 and TRBJ2-7, with TRBD1 matching over 9 bases. Trimming cost V 0 bases and J 5 bases; bases outside gene matches: 8. CDR3 length: 16 residues. From germline, CDR1 is LGHNA and CDR2 YSLEER. The CDR3 sequence: CASSQDWGQGSDEQYF. Written as DNA, the CDR3 is TGCGCCAGCAGCCAAGATTGGGGACAGGGTTCCGACGAGCAGTACTTC.

The chain links TRBV7-8 to TRBJ2-2; TRBD2 matches 16 bases. V was pared by 4 bases and J by 6 bases, with 2 bases of the junction left unmatched. Germline CDR1 is SGHVS and CDR2 is FQNEAQ. The CDR3 loop spans 16 amino acids. For the CDR3, the DNA is TGTGCCAGCAGCTCGGGACTAGCGGGGGGGTCCGGGGAGCTGTTTTTT. Translation: CASSSGLAGGSGELFF.

This clone was recorded only once. The rearrangement uses TRBV14 and TRBJ2-3; TRBD2 aligns across 12 bases. This CDR3 is built from 18 residues. V gave up 0 bases and J gave up 1 base; unmatched junction bases: 5. In germline, CDR1 is SGHDN, CDR2 FVKESK. CDR3 in DNA: TGTGCCAGCAGCCAAGATCCTAGCGGGGGGGCGGGCACAGATACGCAGTATTTT. Residues: CASSQDPSGGAGTDTQYF.

The gene calls are TRBV6-2 or TRBV6-3 and TRBJ2-7, with 7 bases identical to TRBD1. Germline CDR1 is MNHEY and CDR2 is SVGEGT. V lost 2 bases, J lost 2 bases, and 9 bases stayed unmatched. This CDR3 has 16 residues. The CDR3 is CASSYLKRTGTYEQYF. The CDR3 nucleotides read TGTGCCAGCAGTTACCTTAAACGGACAGGAACCTACGAGCAGTACTTC.

The CDR3 is CASGLSLSNQPQHF. The CDR3 nucleotides read TGTGCCAGTGGTCTATCCCTGAGCAATCAGCCCCAGCATTTT. The chain carries TRBV19 and TRBJ1-5, with D unresolved. The CDR3 totals 14 residues. The germline CDR1 and CDR2 sequences are LNHDA and SQIVND (reference sequence). The germline V and J ends were trimmed by 8 bases and 1 base, with 12 bases remaining between them. Based on the CDR3 plus reference TRBV19 and TRBJ1-5, the full variable domain is DGGITQSPKYLFRKEGQNVTLSCEQNLNHDAMYWYRQDPGQGLRLIYYSQIVNDFQKGDIAEGYSVSREKKESFPLTVTSAQKNPTAFYLCASGLSLSNQPQHFGDGTRLSIL.

The chain has TRBV3-1 (or the pseudogene TRBV3-2) and TRBJ2-7; D gene uncertain. The CDR3 sequence is 17 residues long. Trimming pared 1 base from V and 6 bases from J, leaving 22 bases between. Germline CDR1 is LGHDT and CDR2 is YNNKEL (reference sequence). CDR3 amino acids: CASSQGALVGGFGEQYF. The CDR3 DNA reads as TGTGCCAGCAGCCAAGGAGCCCTAGTGGGTGGGTTTGGCGAGCAGTACTTC.

This sequence joins TRBV5-6 and TRBJ1-5; no definite D call. Per the germline V gene, CDR1 is SGHDT and CDR2 is YYEEEE. CDR3 length: 17 residues. Trimming took off 0 bases at V and 0 bases at J, with 13 bases between the two ends. This chain's CDR3 is CASSLAEGWDSNQPQHF. CDR3 bases: TGTGCCAGCAGCTTGGCCGAGGGCTGGGATAGCAATCAGCCCCAGCATTTT.

The gene calls are TRBV5-6 and TRBJ2-5, with TRBD1 matching 7 bases. The trim removed 1 base at V and 4 bases at J, leaving 1 base unmatched. Germline assignment: CDR1 SGHDT and CDR2 YYEEEE. The CDR3 has 13 residues. CDR3 nucleotides: TGTGCCAGCAGCTTGCCAGGGGGAGAGACCCAGTACTTC. It encodes CASSLPGGETQYF.